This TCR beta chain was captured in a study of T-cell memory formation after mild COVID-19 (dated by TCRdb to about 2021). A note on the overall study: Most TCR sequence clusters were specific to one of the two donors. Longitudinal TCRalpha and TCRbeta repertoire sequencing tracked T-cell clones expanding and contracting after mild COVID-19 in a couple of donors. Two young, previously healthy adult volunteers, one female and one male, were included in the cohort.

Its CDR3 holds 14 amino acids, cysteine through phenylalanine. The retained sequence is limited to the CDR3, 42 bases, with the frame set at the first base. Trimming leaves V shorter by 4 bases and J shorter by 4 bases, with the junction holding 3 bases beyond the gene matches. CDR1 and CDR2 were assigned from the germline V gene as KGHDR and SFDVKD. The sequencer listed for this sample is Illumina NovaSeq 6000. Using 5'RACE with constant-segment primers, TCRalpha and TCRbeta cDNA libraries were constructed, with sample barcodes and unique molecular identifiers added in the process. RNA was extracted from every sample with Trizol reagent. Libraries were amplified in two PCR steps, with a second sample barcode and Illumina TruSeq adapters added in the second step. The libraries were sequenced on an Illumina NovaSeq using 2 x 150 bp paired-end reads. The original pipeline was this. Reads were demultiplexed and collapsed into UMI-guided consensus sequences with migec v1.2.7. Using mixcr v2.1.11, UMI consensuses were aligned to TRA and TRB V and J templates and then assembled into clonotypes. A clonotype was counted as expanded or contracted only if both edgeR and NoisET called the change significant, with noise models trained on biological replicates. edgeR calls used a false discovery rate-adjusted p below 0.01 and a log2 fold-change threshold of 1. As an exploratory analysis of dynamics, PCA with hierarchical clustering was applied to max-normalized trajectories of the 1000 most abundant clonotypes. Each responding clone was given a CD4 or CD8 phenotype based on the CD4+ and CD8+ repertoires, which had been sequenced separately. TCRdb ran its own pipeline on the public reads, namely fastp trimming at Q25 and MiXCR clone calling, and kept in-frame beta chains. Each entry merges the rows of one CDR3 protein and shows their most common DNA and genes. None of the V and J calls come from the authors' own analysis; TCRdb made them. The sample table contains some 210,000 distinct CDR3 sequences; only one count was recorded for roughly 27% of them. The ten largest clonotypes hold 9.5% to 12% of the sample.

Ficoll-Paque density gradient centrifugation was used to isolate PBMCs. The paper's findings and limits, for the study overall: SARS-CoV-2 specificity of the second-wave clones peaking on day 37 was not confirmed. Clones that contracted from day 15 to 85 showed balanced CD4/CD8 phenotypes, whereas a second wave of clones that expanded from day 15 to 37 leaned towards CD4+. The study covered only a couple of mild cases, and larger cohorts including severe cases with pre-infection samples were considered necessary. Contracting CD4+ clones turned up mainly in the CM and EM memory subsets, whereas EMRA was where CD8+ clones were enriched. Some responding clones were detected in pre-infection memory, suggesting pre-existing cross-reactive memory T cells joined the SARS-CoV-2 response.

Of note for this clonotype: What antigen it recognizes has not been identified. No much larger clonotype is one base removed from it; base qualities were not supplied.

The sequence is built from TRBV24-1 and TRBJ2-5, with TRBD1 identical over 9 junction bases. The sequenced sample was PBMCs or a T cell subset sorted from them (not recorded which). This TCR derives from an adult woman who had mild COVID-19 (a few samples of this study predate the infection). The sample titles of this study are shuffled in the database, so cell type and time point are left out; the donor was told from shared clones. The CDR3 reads CATSETGGPETQYF. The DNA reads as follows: TGTGCCACCAGTGAAACAGGGGGCCCAGAGACCCAGTACTTC.